The following is a T cell receptor (beta chain) sequence with its context. Here immunoSEQ multiplex PCR was the method, and the copy in TCRdb shows in-frame clones only, minus some. The sample shows roughly 200,000 clones, 70% to 90% of them seen only once. The sample originates from a study of blood T cell repertoires in COVID-19. Study-wide context: Collection of acute and convalescent COVID-19 samples took place in the United States, Italy and Spain.

V shed 4 bases, J shed 0 bases, and the junction held 7 bases outside the gene matches. The CDR3 loop spans 16 amino acids. The germline V gene encodes CDR1 SGHRS and CDR2 YFSETQ. Assignment of participants to cohorts was predicated upon participant-reported clinical history. The J gene is TRBJ2-7, the V gene TRBV5-1, with TRBD2 matching over 10 bases. The origin of this receptor is a woman aged 40 to 49 with acute COVID-19. Material for sequencing was PBMCs or T cells enriched from blood (not recorded which). CDR3: CASSQYTSGASYEQYF. The CDR3 DNA reads TGCGCCAGCAGCCAATACACTAGCGGGGCCTCCTACGAGCAGTACTTC. The full variable domain, in which reference TRBV5-1 and TRBJ2-7 provide the parts outside the CDR3, is KAGVTQTPRYLIKTRGQQVTLSCSPISGHRSVSWYQQTPGQGLQFLFEYFSETQRNKGNFPGRFSGRQFSNSRSEMNVSTLELGDSALYLCASSQYTSGASYEQYFGPGTRLTVT.